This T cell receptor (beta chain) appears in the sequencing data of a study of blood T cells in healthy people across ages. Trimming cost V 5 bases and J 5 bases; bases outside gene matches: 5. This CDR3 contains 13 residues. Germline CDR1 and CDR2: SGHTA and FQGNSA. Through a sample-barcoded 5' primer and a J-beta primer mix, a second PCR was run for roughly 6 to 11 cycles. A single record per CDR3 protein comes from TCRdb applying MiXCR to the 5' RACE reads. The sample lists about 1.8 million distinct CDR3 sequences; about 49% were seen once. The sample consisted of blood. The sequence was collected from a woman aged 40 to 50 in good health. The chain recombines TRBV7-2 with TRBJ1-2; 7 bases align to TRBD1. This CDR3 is CASSPRDRYGYTF. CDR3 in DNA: TGTGCCAGCAGCCCCAGGGACAGATATGGCTACACCTTC. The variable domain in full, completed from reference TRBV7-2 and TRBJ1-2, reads GAGVSQSPSNKVTEKGKDVELRCDPISGHTALYWYRQSLGQGLEFLIYFQGNSAPDKSGLPSDRFSAERTGGSVSTLTIQRTQQEDSAVYLCASSPRDRYGYTFGSGTRLTVV.